Below are 27 T cell receptor beta chains sequenced from a single sample in a study of blood T cell repertoires in COVID-19. Some clones are missing from TCRdb's copy, which holds only in-frame ones; the method was immunoSEQ multiplex PCR. The data hold fewer than 150,000 clones, with 70% to 90% observed a single time. The sample taken for sequencing was peripheral blood. The receptors come from a man between 65 and 85 years old who had recovered from COVID-19.

The chain is built from TRBV7-9 and TRBJ2-1; TRBD2 aligns across 7 bases. Germline CDR1 SEHNR, CDR2 FQNEAQ (reference sequence). Trimming removed 3 bases from V and 5 bases from J; junction bases left unmatched: 7. This CDR3 is 15 amino acids long. The CDR3 region is CASSFLAGEDNEQFF. DNA for the CDR3: TGTGCCAGCAGCTTCCTCGCGGGGGAAGACAATGAGCAGTTCTTC.

The rearrangement joins TRBV3-1 (or the pseudogene TRBV3-2) to TRBJ2-1, with a tentative D call TRBD2 (7 bases). The CDR3 length is 19 residues. V shed 4 bases and J shed 0 bases, with 22 bases lying between them. In germline, CDR1 is LGHDT, CDR2 YNNKEL (reference sequence). The chain's CDR3 is CASSPRLRGAFSSYNEQFF. CDR3 DNA sequence: TGTGCCAGCAGCCCGAGGCTTCGGGGGGCCTTTAGCTCCTACAATGAGCAGTTCTTC.

This clone was counted a single time. The gene calls are TRBV7-9 and TRBJ2-3; possible D gene TRBD2, 5 bases. Trimming left V 2 bases short and J 1 base short, with 13 bases between. The CDR3 is 16 residues long. The germline CDR1 and CDR2 sequences are SEHNR and FQNEAQ (reference sequence). The CDR3 sequence: CASSLLSGFGTDTQYF. Written as DNA, the CDR3 is TGTGCCAGCAGCTTACTTTCGGGATTTGGCACAGATACGCAGTATTTT.

This clone was seen a single time. This chain connects TRBV5-4 to TRBJ2-5; 10 nucleotides agree with TRBD2. V gave up 0 bases and J gave up 2 bases; unmatched junction bases: 10. CDR3 size: 18 residues. Germline lookup yields CDR1 SGHNT and CDR2 YYREEE (reference sequence). For the CDR3, the DNA is TGTGCCAGCAGCTTGGAAATAGCGGGAGGAAGTTGGCAAGAGACCCAGTACTTC. Translation gives CASSLEIAGGSWQETQYF.

This chain uses TRBV7-2 with TRBJ1-1; D unclear. The CDR3 extends over 15 amino acids. Trimming took off 0 bases at V and 1 base at J, with 9 bases between the two ends. Germline V gene data show CDR1 as SGHTA and CDR2 as FQGNSA. The CDR3, as DNA: TGTGCCAGCAGCTTAGCCGCTTCAGAGAACACTGAAGCTTTCTTT. It specifies CASSLAASENTEAFF.

CDR3 sequence (DNA): TGTGCCAGCAGCCGAGACTCTCAAGAGACCCAGTACTTC. Protein product: CASSRDSQETQYF. The chain employs TRBV5-6 and TRBJ2-5; D ambiguous. Germline values: CDR1 SGHDT, CDR2 YYEEEE. Between the trimmed V and J ends, which lost 4 bases and 2 bases, there was a span of 9 bases. The CDR3 consists of 13 residues.

The rearrangement links TRBV30 to TRBJ2-2, with D hard to call. Trimming removed 0 bases at V and 0 bases at J, with 5 bases between. This CDR3 is 14 amino acids long. Germline V gene data show CDR1 as GTSNPN and CDR2 as SVGIG (reference sequence). The CDR3 DNA is TGTGCCTGGAGTGTCGGTTCGAACACCGGGGAGCTGTTTTTT. Encoded protein: CAWSVGSNTGELFF. Complete variable domain (other parts from reference TRBV30 and TRBJ2-2): SQTIHQWPATLVQPVGSPLSLECTVEGTSNPNLYWYRQAAGRGLQLLFYSVGIGQISSEVPQNLSASRPQDRQFILSSKKLLLSDSGFYLCAWSVGSNTGELFFGEGSRLTVL.

The chain carries TRBV15 and TRBJ2-1; no clear D. The V and J ends lost 0 bases and 7 bases respectively, with 7 bases between them. The CDR3 is made up of 13 amino acids. In germline, CDR1 is LNHNV, CDR2 YYDKDF (reference sequence). In DNA, the CDR3 is TGTGCCACCAGCAGAGATATCCCTAATGAGCAGTTCTTC. Its translation is CATSRDIPNEQFF.

The CDR3 DNA follows: TGTGCCAGTAGTAACCTTTACAACCAGGGTGGCTACACCTTC. Encoded protein: CASSNLYNQGGYTF. The V call is TRBV19, the J call TRBJ1-2; the D gene is possibly TRBD1 (5 bases). This CDR3 is built from 14 residues. The germline V gene has CDR1 LNHDA and CDR2 SQIVND (reference sequence). The V and J ends lost 4 bases and 7 bases respectively, with 16 bases between them.

In this sample, this clone turned up once. J is TRBJ1-6 and V is TRBV27, with D maybe TRBD1 (6 bases). Germline values: CDR1 MNHEY, CDR2 SMNVEV (reference sequence). The V gene lost 5 bases and the J gene lost 9 bases, with 14 bases spanning the gap. CDR3 size: 14 residues. The CDR3 is CASSLRGDGSPLHF. The DNA for the CDR3 is TGTGCCAGCAGTCTCAGGGGCGACGGTTCACCCCTCCACTTT.

The chain combines TRBV9 with TRBJ2-3; 12 bases match TRBD2. In germline, CDR1 is SGDLS, CDR2 YYNGEE. The CDR3 sequence is 17 residues long. Germline trimming cut 1 base from V and 1 base from J; bases unmatched to any gene: 4. CDR3 sequence reads: CASSVQLAGGGTDTQYF. CDR3 coding DNA: TGTGCCAGCAGCGTACAGCTAGCGGGAGGGGGCACAGATACGCAGTATTTT.

The chain employs TRBV12-3 or TRBV12-4 and TRBJ2-1; D perhaps matches TRBD2 (7 bases). Trimming took 7 bases from V and 3 from J, leaving 10 bases between them. CDR3 length: 13 amino acids. In nucleotides, the CDR3 is TGTGCCAGCAAGGGGGGGATCTACAATGAGCAGTTCTTC. It translates to CASKGGIYNEQFF.

The genes are TRBV24-1 and TRBJ1-2, with 7 bases fitting TRBD1. This CDR3 is built from 14 residues. V lost 3 bases to trimming and J lost 4 bases; unmatched junction nucleotides: 4. Germline V gene sequence: CDR1 KGHDR, CDR2 SFDVKD. The CDR3 is CATSDADRTYGYTF. The DNA of the CDR3 is TGTGCCACCAGTGATGCGGACAGGACCTATGGCTACACCTTC.

The CDR3 nucleotides read TGCGCCAGCAGCTTGGAGGCGGTAGCGGGAGGGCCAGAGACCCAGTACTTC. Translation: CASSLEAVAGGPETQYF. The chain has TRBV5-1 and TRBJ2-5; 11 bases line up with TRBD2. The CDR3 length is 17 residues. With V trimmed by 0 bases and J by 4 bases, 8 bases remained unmatched. Germline assignment: CDR1 SGHRS and CDR2 YFSETQ.

This clone has more than one count but fewer than ten. The chain's CDR3 is CASSEDRDRAYNSPLHF. Written as DNA, the CDR3 is TGTGCCAGCAGTGAGGACAGGGATAGGGCCTATAATTCACCCCTCCACTTT. The chain has TRBV6-1 and TRBJ1-6; TRBD1 aligns across 8 bases. Germline V gene data show CDR1 as MNHNS and CDR2 as SASEGT. The junction had 6 bases not matched to a gene; V was cut back by 3 bases and J by 2 bases. This CDR3 has 17 amino acids.

This clone is a singleton in its sample. The chain uses TRBV2 and TRBJ1-6, with unresolved D. The CDR3 spans 11 residues. Looked up from germline, CDR1 is SNHLY and CDR2 is FYNNEI. V was cut by 6 bases and J by 8 bases, with 5 bases left in between. CDR3 protein: CASREDSPLHF. The CDR3 nucleotides read TGTGCCAGCAGGGAGGATTCACCCCTCCACTTT.

V usage is TRBV2 and J usage is TRBJ2-5, with TRBD2 matching over 11 bases. V lost 4 bases and J lost 5; bases outside the gene matches: 3. The CDR3 runs to 14 residues. Germline-derived CDR1 and CDR2 are SNHLY and FYNNEI. Written as DNA, the CDR3 is TGTGCCAGCAGTGGACTAGCGGGGCTGGAGACCCAGTACTTC. This gives the protein CASSGLAGLETQYF.

The chain has TRBV9 and TRBJ2-2, with TRBD2 as a possible D gene (6 bases). The CDR3 spans 15 residues. The V end lost 2 bases, the J end lost 1 base, and 9 bases lay between the germline ends. From germline, CDR1 is SGDLS and CDR2 YYNGEE. CDR3 region: CASSVGTWNTGELFF. CDR3 DNA sequence: TGTGCCAGCAGCGTCGGGACTTGGAACACCGGGGAGCTGTTTTTT.

The chain joins TRBV5-6 to TRBJ2-5, with D maybe TRBD2 (6 bases). Germline CDR1 reads SGHDT; CDR2 reads YYEEEE. The CDR3 runs to 14 residues. Trimming pared 5 bases from V and 2 bases from J, leaving 13 bases between. The CDR3 nucleotides read TGTGCCAGCAGTTACCGGGGACTTCAAGAGACCCAGTACTTC. Translated, it gives CASSYRGLQETQYF. The full variable domain, rest sourced from reference TRBV5-6 and TRBJ2-5, is DAGVTQSPTHLIKTRGQQVTLRCSPKSGHDTVSWYQQALGQGPQFIFQYYEEEERQRGNFPDRFSGHQFPNYSSELNVNALLLGDSALYLCASSYRGLQETQYFGPGTRLLVL.

V usage is TRBV7-8 and J usage is TRBJ2-1, with 8 bases fitting TRBD2. Germline CDR1 and CDR2: SGHVS and FQNEAQ. V was clipped by 5 bases and J by 13 bases; unmatched bases: 16. The CDR3 loop spans 15 amino acids. The chain's CDR3 is CASSQFPGTRGAQFF. The CDR3 nucleotides are TGTGCCAGCAGCCAGTTCCCCGGGACTAGGGGAGCCCAGTTCTTC.

The rearrangement joins TRBV7-6 to TRBJ2-5; 8 positions match TRBD1. The length of the CDR3 is 17 residues. V gave up 0 bases and J gave up 5 bases; unmatched junction bases: 11. Germline loops: CDR1 SGHVS, CDR2 FNYEAQ. CDR3: CASSLAGLQGAWETQYF. The CDR3 nucleotides are TGTGCCAGCAGCTTAGCGGGTCTGCAGGGGGCTTGGGAGACCCAGTACTTC.

The CDR3 bases are TGTGCCAGCAGTTCCTGGACGGGAGGCTACACCTTC. The encoded protein is CASSSWTGGYTF. This chain joins TRBV6-5 and TRBJ1-2; no reliable D call. The CDR3 extends over 12 amino acids. Germline loops: CDR1 MNHEY, CDR2 SVGAGI. Trimming took 4 bases from V and 8 from J, leaving 11 bases between them.

The chain employs TRBV6-1 and TRBJ2-7; 9 bases line up with TRBD2. With 2 bases clipped from V and 4 bases from J, the junction kept 9 bases outside the gene matches. In germline, CDR1 is MNHNS, CDR2 SASEGT. The CDR3 contains 16 residues. In nucleotides, the CDR3 is TGTGCCAGCAGTGAACCCCTAGCGGGACCCGGATACGAGCAGTACTTC. Translation: CASSEPLAGPGYEQYF.

This rearrangement joins TRBV2 to TRBJ1-6, with 7 bases matching TRBD1. The trim removed 6 bases at V and 7 bases at J, leaving 6 bases unmatched. CDR3 length: 14 residues. CDR1 and CDR2 from the germline V gene are SNHLY and FYNNEI. As DNA, the CDR3 is TGTGCCAGCAGCCTGACAGGGAAAAATTCACCCCTCCACTTT. This codes for CASSLTGKNSPLHF.

V usage is TRBV29-1 and J usage is TRBJ1-1, with D maybe TRBD1 (5 bases). In germline, CDR1 is SQVTM, CDR2 ANQGSEA. Trimming stripped 7 bases from V and 7 bases from J, with 13 bases between. CDR3 length equals 11 residues. CDR3 DNA sequence: TGCAGCGCCCAAAGGGGCTTTGAAGCTTTCTTT. Translating it yields CSAQRGFEAFF.

This clone was seen only once. This chain joins TRBV9 and TRBJ2-2; 7 bases fit TRBD1. This CDR3 comprises 14 residues. The V segment lost 3 bases and the J segment 13 bases; nucleotides outside the gene matches: 12. Germline values: CDR1 SGDLS, CDR2 YYNGEE. CDR3 bases: TGTGCCAGCAGCGCAAGACAGGGAATAGCCTCGCTGTTTTTT. Protein sequence: CASSARQGIASLFF.

This chain joins TRBV7-2 and TRBJ1-6; 12 bases are a match to TRBD1. Germline loops: CDR1 SGHTA, CDR2 FQGNSA. The CDR3 is made up of 16 amino acids. With V trimmed by 3 bases and J by 10 bases, 7 bases remained unmatched. The CDR3 loop reads CASSLDGTGGRSPLHF. CDR3 coding DNA: TGTGCCAGCAGCTTGGACGGGACAGGGGGCCGCTCACCCCTCCACTTT.